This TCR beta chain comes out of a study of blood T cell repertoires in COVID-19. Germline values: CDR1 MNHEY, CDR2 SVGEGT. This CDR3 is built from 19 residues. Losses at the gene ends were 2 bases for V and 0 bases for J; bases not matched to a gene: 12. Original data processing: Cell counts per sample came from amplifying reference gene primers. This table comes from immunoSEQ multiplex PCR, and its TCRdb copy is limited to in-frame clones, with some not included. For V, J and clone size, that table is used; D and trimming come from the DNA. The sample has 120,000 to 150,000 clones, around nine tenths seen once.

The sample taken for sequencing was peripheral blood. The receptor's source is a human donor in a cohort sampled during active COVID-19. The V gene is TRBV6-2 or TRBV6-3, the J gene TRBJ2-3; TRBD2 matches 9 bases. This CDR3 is CASSYDTGTSSTSTDTQYF. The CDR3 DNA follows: TGTGCCAGCAGTTACGACACCGGGACTAGCTCCACTAGCACAGATACGCAGTATTTT.